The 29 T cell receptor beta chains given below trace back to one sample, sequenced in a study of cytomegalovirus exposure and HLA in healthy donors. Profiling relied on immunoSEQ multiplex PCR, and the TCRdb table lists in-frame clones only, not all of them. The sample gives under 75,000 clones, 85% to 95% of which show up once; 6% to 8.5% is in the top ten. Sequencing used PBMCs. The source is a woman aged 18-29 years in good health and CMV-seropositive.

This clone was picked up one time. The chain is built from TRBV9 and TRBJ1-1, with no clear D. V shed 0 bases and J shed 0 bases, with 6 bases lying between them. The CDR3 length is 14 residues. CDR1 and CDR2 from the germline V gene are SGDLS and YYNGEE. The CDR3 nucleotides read TGTGCCAGCAGCGTAGGTATAATGAACACTGAAGCTTTCTTT. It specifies CASSVGIMNTEAFF.

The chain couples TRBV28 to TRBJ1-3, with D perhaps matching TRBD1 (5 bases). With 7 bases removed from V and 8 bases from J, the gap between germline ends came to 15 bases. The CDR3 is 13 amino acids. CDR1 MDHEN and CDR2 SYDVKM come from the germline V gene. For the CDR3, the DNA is TGTGCCAGCACCCGCGGGGCGGTCTACACCATATATTTT. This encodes CASTRGAVYTIYF. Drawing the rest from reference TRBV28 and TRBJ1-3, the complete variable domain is DVKVTQSSRYLVKRTGEKVFLECVQDMDHENMFWYRQDPGLGLRLIYFSYDVKMKEKGDIPEGYSVSREKKERFSLILESASTNQTSMYLCASTRGAVYTIYFGEGSWLTVV.

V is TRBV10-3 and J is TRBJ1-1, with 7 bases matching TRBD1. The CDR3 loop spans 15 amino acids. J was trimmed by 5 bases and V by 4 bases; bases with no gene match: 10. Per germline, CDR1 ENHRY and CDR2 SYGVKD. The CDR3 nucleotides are TGTGCCATCAGTGCGGAGAGGACAGGAGTAACTGAAGCTTTCTTT. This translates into CAISAERTGVTEAFF.

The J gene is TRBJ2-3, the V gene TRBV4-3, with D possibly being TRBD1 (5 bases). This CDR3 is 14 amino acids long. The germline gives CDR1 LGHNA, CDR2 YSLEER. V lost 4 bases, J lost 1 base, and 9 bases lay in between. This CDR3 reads CASSPEQGTDTQYF. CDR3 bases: TGCGCCAGCAGCCCAGAACAGGGCACAGATACGCAGTATTTT.

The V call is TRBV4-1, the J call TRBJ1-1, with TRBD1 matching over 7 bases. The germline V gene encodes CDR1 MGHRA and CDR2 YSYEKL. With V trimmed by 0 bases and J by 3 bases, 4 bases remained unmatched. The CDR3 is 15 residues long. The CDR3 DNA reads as TGCGCCAGCAGCCAAGAGACAGGGTTGGACACTGAAGCTTTCTTT. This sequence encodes CASSQETGLDTEAFF.

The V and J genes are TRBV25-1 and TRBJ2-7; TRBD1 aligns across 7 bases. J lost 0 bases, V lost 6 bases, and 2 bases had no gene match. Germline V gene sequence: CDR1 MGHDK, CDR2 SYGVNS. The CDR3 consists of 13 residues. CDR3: CASRGDSSYEQYF. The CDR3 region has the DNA TGTGCCAGCAGGGGGGACAGCTCCTACGAGCAGTACTTC.

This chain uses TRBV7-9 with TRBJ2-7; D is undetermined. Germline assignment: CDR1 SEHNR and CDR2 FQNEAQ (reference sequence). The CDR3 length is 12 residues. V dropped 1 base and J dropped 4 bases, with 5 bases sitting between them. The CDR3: CASSLGSYEQYF. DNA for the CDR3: TGTGCCAGCAGCTTAGGGAGTTACGAGCAGTACTTC.

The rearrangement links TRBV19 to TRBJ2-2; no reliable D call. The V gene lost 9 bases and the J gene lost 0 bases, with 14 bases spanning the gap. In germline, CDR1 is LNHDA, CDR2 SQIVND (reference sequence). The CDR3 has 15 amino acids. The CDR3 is CASRPGFPNTGELFF. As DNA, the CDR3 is TGTGCCAGCAGACCCGGGTTCCCGAACACCGGGGAGCTGTTTTTT.

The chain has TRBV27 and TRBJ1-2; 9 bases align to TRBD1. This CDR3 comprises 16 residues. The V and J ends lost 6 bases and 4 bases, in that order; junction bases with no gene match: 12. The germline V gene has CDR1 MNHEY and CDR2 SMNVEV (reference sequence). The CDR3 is CASSDKYRGRAYGYTF. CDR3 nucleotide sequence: TGTGCCAGCAGCGACAAATACAGGGGGCGCGCCTATGGCTACACCTTC.

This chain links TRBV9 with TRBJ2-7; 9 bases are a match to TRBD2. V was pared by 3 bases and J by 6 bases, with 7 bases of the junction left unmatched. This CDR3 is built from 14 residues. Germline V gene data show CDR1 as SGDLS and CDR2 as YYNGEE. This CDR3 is CASSAVAGEGEQYF. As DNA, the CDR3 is TGTGCCAGCAGCGCCGTAGCGGGAGAGGGCGAGCAGTACTTC.

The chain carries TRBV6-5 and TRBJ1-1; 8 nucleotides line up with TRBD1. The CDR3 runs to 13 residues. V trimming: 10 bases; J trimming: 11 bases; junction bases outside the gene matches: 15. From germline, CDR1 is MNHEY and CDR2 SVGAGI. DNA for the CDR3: TGTGCCACTGGGAGGACAGGGCTGGTCCGGGCTTTCTTT. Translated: CATGRTGLVRAFF.

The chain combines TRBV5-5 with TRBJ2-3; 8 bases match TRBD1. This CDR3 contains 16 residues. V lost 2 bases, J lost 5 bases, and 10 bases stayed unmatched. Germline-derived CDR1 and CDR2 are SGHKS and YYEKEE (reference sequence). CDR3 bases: TGTGCCAGCAGCTTCCGGCAGGGGGCATCTAGAGATACGCAGTATTTT. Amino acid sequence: CASSFRQGASRDTQYF.

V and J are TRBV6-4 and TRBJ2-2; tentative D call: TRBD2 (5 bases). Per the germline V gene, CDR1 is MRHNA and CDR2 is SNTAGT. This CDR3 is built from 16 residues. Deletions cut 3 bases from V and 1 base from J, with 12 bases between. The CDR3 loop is CASSEELGGNTGELFF. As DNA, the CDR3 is TGTGCCAGCAGTGAAGAGCTAGGAGGGAACACCGGGGAGCTGTTTTTT.

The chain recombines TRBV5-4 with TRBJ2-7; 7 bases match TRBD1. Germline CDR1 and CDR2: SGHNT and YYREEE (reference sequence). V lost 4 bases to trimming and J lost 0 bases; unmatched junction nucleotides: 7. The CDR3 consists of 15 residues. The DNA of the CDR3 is TGTGCCAGCAGCCGCCGGGACAGCAACTCCTACGAGCAGTACTTC. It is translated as CASSRRDSNSYEQYF. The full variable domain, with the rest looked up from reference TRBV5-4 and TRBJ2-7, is ETGVTQSPTHLIKTRGQQVTLRCSSQSGHNTVSWYQQALGQGPQFIFQYYREEENGRGNFPPRFSGLQFPNYSSELNVNALELDDSALYLCASSRRDSNSYEQYFGPGTRLTVT.

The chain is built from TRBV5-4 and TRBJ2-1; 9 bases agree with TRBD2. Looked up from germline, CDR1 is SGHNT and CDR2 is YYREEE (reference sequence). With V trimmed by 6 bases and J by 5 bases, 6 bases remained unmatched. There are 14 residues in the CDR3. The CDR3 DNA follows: TGTGCCAGCACCTGGGCTAGCGGGAACAATGAGCAGTTCTTC. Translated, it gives CASTWASGNNEQFF.

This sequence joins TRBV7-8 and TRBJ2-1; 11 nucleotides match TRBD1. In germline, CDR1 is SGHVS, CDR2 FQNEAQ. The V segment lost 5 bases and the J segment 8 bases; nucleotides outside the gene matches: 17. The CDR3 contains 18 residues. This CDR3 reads CASSLSRTGQGALDEQFF. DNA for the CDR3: TGTGCCAGCAGCCTCTCTAGAACCGGACAGGGGGCTTTGGATGAGCAGTTCTTC.

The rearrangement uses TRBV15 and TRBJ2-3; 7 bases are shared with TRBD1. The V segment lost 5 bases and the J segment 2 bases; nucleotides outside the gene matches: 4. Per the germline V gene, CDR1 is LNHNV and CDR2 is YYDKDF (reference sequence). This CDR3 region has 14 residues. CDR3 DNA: TGTGCCACCAGCGGGACAGTACTCACAGATACGCAGTATTTT. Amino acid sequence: CATSGTVLTDTQYF.

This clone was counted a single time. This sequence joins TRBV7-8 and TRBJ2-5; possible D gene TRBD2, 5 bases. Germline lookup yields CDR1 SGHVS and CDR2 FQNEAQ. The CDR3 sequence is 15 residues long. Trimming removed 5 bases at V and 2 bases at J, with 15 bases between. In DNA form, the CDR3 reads TGTGCCAGCAGCCCAGCGGCCCGGACTCAAGAGACCCAGTACTTC. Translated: CASSPAARTQETQYF.

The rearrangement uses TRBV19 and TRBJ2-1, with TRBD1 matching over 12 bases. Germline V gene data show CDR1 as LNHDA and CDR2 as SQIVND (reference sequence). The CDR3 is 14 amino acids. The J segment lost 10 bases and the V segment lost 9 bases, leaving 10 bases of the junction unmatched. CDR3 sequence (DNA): TGTGCCAGCTCCGGGACAGGGGGCGCACGGGAGCAGTTCTTC. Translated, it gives CASSGTGGAREQFF.

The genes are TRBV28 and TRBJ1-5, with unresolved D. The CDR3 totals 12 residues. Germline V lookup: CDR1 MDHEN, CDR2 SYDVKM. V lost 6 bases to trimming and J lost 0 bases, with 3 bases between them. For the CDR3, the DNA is TGTGCCAGCAGGGCTAGCAATCAGCCCCAGCATTTT. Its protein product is CASRASNQPQHF.

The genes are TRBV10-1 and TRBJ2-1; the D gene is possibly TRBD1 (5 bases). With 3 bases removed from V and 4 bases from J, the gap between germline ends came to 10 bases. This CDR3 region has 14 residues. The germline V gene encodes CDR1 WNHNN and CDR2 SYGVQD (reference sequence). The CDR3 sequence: CASSDGRAYNEQFF. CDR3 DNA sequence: TGCGCCAGCAGTGACGGCAGGGCTTACAATGAGCAGTTCTTC.

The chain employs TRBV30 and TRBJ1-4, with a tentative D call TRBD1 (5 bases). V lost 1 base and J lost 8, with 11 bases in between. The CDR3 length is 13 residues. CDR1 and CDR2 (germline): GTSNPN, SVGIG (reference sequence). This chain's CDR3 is CAWSGQGREKLFF. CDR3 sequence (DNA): TGTGCCTGGAGTGGCCAGGGAAGAGAAAAACTGTTTTTT.

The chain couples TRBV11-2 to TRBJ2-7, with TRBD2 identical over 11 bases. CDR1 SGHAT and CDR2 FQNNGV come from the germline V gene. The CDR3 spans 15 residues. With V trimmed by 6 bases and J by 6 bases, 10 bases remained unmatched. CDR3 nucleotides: TGTGCCAGCAGGCTACTTGTAGCGGGAGGGGGCGAGCAGTACTTC. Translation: CASRLLVAGGGEQYF. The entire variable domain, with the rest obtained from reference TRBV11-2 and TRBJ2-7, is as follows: EAGVAQSPRYKIIEKRQSVAFWCNPISGHATLYWYQQILGQGPKLLIQFQNNGVVDDSQLPKDRFSAERLKGVDSTLKIQPAKLEDSAVYLCASRLLVAGGGEQYFGPGTRLTVT.

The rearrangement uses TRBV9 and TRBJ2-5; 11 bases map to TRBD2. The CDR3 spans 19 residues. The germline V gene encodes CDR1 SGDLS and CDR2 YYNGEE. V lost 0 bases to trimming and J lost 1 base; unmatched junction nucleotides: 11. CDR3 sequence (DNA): TGTGCCAGCAGCGTAGGGCCAGACACTAGCGGGGGCCCCCAAGAGACCCAGTACTTC. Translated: CASSVGPDTSGGPQETQYF.

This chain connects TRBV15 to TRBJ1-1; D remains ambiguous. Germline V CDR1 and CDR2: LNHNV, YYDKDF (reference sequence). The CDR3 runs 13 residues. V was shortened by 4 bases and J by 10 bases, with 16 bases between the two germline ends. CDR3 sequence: CATSTRDGRLAFF. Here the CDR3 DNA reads TGTGCCACCAGCACGCGGGATGGGAGGTTAGCTTTCTTT.

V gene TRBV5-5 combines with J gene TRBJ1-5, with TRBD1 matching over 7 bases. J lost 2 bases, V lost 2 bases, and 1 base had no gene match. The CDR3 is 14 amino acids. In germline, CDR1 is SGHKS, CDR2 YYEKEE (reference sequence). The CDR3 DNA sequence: TGTGCCAGCAGCTTTACAGGGGGCAATCAGCCCCAGCATTTT. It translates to CASSFTGGNQPQHF.

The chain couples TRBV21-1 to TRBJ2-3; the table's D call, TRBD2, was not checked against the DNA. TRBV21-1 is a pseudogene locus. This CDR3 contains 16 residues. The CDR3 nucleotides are TGTGCCAGCAGCAGCCGGGACTCTAGGAGCACAGATACGCAGTATTTT. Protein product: CASSSRDSRSTDTQYF.

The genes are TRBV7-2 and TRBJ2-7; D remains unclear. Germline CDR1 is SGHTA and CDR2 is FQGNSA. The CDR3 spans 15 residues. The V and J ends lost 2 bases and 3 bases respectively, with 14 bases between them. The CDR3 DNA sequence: TGTGCCAGCAGCTTAATAGCTCTACCGAGCTACGAGCAGTACTTC. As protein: CASSLIALPSYEQYF.

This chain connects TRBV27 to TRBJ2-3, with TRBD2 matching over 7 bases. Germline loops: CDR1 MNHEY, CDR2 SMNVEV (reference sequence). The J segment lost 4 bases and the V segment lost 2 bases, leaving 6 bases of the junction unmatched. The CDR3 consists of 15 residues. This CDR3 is CASSLEWGGADTQYF. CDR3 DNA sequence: TGTGCCAGCAGTTTAGAGTGGGGGGGGGCAGATACGCAGTATTTT.